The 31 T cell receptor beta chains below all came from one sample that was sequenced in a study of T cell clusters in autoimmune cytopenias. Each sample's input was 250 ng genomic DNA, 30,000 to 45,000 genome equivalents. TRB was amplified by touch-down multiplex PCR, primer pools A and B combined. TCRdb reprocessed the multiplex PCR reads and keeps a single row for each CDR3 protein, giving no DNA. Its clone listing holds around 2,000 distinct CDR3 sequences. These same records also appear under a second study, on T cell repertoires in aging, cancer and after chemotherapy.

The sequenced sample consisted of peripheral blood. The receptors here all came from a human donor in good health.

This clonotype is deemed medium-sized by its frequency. CDR3 loop: CASSYSGSGNTIYF. The chain has TRBV6-6 and TRBJ1-3. This CDR3 has 14 residues. Germline assignment: CDR1 MNHNY and CDR2 SVGAGI (reference sequence).

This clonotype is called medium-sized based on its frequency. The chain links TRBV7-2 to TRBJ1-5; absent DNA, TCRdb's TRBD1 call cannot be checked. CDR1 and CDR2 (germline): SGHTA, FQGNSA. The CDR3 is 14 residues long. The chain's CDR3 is CASSRQGRNQPQHF.

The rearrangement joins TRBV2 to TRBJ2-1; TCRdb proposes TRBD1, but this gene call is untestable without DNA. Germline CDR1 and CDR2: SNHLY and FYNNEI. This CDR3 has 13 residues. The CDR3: CASRQGAANEQFF. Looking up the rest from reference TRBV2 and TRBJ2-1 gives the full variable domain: EPEVTQTPSHQVTQMGQEVILRCVPISNHLYFYWYRQILGQKVEFLVSFYNNEISEKSEIFDDQFSVERPDGSNFTLKIRSTKLEDSAMYFCASRQGAANEQFFGPGTRLTVL.

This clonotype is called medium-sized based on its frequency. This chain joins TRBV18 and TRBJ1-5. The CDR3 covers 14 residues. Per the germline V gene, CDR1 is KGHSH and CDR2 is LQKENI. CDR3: CASSPRPSNQPQHF.

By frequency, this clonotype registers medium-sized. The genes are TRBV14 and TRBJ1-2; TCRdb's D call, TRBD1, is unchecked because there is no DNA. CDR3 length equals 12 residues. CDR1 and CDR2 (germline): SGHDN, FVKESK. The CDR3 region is CASSRAASGYTF. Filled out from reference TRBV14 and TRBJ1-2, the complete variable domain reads EAGVTQFPSHSVIEKGQTVTLRCDPISGHDNLYWYRRVMGKEIKFLLHFVKESKQDESGMPNNRFLAERTGGTYSTLKVQPAELEDSGVYFCASSRAASGYTFGSGTRLTVV.

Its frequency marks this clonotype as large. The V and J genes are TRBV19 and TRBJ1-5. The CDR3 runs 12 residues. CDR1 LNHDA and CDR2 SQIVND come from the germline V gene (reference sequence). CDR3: CASTLASQPQHF.

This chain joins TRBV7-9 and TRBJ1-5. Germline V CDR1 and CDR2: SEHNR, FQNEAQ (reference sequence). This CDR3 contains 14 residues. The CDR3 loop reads CASSLGVANQPQHF.

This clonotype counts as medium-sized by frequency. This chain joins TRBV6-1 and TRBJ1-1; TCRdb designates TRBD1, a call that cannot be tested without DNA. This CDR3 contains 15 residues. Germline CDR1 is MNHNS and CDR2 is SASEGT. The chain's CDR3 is CASSKEVGQGTEAFF.

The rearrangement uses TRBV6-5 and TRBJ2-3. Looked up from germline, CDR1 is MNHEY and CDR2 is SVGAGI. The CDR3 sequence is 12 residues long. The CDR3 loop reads CASSQGTDTQYF.

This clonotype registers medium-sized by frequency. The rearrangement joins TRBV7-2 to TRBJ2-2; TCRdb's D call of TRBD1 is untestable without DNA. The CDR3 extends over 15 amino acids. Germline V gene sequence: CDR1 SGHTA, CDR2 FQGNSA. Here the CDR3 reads CASSSSGGATGELFF.

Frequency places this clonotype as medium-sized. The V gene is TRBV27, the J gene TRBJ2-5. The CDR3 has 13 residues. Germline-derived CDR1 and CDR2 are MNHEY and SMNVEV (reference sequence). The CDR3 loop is CASSFSSQETQYF.

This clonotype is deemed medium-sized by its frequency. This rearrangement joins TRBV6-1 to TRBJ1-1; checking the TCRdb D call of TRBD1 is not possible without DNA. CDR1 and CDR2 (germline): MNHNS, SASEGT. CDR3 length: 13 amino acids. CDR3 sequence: CASRRDRGIEAFF.

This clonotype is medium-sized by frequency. Here the CDR3 reads CASSSRGRGSSYEQYF. The chain has TRBV5-5 and TRBJ2-7; with no DNA, the TCRdb D assignment of TRBD1 cannot be verified. Germline CDR1 SGHKS, CDR2 YYEKEE (reference sequence). The CDR3 runs 16 residues.

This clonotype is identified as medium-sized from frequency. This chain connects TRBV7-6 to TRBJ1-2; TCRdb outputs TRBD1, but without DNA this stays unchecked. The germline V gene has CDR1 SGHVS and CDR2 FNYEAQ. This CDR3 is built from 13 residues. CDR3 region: CASSPGRSYGYTF.

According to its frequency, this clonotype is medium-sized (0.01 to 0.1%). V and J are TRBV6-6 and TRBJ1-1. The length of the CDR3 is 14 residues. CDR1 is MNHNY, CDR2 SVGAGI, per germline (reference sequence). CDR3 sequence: CASSYRQVNTEAFF.

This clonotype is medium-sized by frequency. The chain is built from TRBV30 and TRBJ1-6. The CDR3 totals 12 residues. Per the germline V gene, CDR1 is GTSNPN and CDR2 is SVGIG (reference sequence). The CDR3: CAWSHGNSPLHF.

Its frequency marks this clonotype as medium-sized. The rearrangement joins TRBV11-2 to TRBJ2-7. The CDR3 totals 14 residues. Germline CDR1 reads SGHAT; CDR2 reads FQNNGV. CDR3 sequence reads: CASSRGGDSYEQYF.

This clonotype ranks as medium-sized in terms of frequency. The chain's CDR3 is CASSLLSGNTIYF. The V gene is TRBV12-3 or TRBV12-4, the J gene TRBJ1-3. The CDR3 length is 13 residues.

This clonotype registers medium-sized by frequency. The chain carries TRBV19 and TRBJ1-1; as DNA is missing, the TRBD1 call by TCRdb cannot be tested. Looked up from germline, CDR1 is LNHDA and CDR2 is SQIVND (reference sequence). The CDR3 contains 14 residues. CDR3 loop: CASSIQGAGTEAFF.

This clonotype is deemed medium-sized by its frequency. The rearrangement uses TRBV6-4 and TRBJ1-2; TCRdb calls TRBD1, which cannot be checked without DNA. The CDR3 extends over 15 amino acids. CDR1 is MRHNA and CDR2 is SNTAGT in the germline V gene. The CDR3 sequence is CASSVRPGEPYGYTF.

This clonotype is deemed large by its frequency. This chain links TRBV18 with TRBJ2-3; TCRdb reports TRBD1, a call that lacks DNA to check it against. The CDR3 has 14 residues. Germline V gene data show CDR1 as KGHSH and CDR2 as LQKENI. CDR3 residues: CASSERGGPDTQYF. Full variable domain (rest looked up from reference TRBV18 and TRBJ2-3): NAGVMQNPRHLVRRRGQEARLRCSPMKGHSHVYWYRQLPEEGLKFMVYLQKENIIDESGMPKERFSAEFPKEGPSILRIQQVVRGDSAAYFCASSERGGPDTQYFGPGTRLTVL.

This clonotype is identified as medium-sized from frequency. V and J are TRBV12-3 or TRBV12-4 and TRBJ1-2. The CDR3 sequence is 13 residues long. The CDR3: CASSLAARYGYTF.

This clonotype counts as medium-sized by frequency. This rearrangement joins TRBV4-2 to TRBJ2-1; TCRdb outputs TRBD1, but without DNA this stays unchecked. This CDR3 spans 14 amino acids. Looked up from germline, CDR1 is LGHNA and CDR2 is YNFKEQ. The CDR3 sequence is CASSQDGGSDEQFF.

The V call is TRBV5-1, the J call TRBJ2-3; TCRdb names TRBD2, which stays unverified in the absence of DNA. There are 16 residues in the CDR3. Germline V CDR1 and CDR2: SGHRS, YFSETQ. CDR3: CASSLAGAGGPDTQYF.

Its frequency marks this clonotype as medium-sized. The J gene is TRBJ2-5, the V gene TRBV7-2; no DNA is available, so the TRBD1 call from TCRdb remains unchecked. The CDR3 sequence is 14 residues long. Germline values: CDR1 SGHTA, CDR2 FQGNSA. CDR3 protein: CASSPGTGYKTQYF. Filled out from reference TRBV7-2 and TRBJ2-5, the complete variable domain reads GAGVSQSPSNKVTEKGKDVELRCDPISGHTALYWYRQSLGQGLEFLIYFQGNSAPDKSGLPSDRFSAERTGGSVSTLTIQRTQQEDSAVYLCASSPGTGYKTQYFGPGTRLLVL.

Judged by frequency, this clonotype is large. The CDR3 reads CAISESGPMDNEQFF. The chain recombines TRBV10-3 with TRBJ2-1. The CDR3 is 15 amino acids. Germline values: CDR1 ENHRY, CDR2 SYGVKD.

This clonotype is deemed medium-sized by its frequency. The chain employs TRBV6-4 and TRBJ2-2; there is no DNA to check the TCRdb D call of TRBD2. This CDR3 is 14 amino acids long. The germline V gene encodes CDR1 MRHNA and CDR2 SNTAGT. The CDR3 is CASSSGGTTGELFF.

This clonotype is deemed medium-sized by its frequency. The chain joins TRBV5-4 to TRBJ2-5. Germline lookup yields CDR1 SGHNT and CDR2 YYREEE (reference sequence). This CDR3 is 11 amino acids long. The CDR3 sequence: CASSFQETQYF.

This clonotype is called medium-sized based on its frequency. The CDR3 protein is CASSLEFEQETQYF. The genes are TRBV5-1 and TRBJ2-5. The germline gives CDR1 SGHRS, CDR2 YFSETQ. The CDR3 has 14 amino acids.

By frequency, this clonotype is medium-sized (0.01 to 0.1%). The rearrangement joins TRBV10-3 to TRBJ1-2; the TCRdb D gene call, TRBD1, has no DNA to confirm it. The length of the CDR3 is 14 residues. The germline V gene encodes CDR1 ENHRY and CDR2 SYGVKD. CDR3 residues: CAISLQGSNYGYTF.

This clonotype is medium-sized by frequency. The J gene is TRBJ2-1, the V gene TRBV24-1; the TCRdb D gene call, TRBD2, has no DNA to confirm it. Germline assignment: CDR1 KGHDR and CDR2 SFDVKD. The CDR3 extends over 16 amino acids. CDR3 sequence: CATSDPTSGFYNEQFF.